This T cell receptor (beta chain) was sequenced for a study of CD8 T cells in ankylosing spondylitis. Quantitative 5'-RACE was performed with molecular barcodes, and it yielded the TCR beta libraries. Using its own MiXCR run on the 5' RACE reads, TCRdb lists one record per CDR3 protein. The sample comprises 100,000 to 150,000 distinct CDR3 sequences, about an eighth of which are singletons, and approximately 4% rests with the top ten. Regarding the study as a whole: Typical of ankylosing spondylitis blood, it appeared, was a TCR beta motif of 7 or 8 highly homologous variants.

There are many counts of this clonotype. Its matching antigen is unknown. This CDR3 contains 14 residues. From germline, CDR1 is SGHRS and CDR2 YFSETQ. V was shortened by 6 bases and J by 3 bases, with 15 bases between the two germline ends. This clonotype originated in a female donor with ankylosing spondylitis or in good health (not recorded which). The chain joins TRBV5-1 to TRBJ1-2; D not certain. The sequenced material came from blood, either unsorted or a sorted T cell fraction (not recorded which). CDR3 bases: TGCGCCAGCACCCTTTCACCTGGGGACTATGGCTACACCTTC. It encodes CASTLSPGDYGYTF.